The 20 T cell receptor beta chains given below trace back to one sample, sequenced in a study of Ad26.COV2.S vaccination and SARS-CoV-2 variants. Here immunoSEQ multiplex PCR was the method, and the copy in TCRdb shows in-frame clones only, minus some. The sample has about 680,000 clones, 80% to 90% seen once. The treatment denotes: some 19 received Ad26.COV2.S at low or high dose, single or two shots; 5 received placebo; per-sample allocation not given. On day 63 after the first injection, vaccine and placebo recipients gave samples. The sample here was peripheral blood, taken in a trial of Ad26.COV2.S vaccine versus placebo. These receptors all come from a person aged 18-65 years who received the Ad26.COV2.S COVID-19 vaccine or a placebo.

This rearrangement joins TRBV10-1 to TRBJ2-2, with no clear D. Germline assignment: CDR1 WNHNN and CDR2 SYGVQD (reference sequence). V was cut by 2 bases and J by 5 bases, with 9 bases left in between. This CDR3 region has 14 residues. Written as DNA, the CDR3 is TGCGCCAGCAGTGAGACCATGGCGACCGGGGAGCTGTTTTTT. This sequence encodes CASSETMATGELFF.

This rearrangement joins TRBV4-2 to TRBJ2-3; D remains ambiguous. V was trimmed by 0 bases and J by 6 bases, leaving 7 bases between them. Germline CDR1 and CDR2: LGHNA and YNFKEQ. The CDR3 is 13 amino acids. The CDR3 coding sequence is TGTGCCAGCAGCCAAGAGGTCGCTGATACGCAGTATTTT. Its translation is CASSQEVADTQYF.

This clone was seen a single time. CDR3 protein: CASSLPQGGEQYF. CDR3 nucleotide sequence: TGCGCCAGCAGCTTGCCACAGGGAGGGGAGCAGTACTTC. The gene calls are TRBV5-1 and TRBJ2-7, with D perhaps matching TRBD2 (7 bases). CDR1 SGHRS and CDR2 YFSETQ come from the germline V gene. V was pared by 1 base and J by 7 bases, with 12 bases between. CDR3 length: 13 amino acids.

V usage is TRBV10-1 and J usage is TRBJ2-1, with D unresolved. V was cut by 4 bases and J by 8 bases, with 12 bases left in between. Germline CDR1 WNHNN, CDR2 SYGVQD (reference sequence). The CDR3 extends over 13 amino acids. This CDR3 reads CASSALGFDEQFF. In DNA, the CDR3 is TGCGCCAGCAGTGCGTTGGGCTTCGATGAGCAGTTCTTC.

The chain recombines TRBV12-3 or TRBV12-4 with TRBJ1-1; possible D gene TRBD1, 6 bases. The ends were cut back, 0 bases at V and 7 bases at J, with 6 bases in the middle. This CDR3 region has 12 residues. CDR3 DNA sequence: TGTGCCAGCAGTTTAGCACAGGGTGAAGCTTTCTTT. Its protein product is CASSLAQGEAFF.

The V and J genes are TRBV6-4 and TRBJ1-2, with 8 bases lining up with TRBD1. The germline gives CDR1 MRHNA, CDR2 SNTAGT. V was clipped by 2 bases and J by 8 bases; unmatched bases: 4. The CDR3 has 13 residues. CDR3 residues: CASSDDRGWGYTF. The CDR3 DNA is TGTGCCAGCAGTGACGACAGGGGTTGGGGCTACACCTTC.

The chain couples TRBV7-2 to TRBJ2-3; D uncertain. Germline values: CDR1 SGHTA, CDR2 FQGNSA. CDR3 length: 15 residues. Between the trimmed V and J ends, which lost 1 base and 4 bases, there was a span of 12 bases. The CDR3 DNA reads TGTGCCAGCAGCTTAGGGGTTAGTGTCCCAGATACGCAGTATTTT. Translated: CASSLGVSVPDTQYF.

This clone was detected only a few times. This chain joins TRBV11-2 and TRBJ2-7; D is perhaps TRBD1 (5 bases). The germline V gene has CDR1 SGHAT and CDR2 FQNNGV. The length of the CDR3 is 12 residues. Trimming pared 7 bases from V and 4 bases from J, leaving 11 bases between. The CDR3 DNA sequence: TGTGCCAGCACCGCAGGGTTGTACGAGCAGTACTTC. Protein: CASTAGLYEQYF.

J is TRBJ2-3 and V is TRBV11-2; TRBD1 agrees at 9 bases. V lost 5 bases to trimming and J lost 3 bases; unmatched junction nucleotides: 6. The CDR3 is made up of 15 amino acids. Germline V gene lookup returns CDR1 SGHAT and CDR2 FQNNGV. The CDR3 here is CASSLGQGWTDTQYF. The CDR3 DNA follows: TGTGCCAGCAGCCTGGGACAGGGTTGGACAGATACGCAGTATTTT.

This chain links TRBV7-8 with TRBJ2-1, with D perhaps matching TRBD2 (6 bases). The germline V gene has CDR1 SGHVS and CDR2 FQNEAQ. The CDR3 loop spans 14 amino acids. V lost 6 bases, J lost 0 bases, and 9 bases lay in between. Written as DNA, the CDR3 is TGTGCCAGCAGTCTAGCGAACTCCTACAATGAGCAGTTCTTC. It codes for CASSLANSYNEQFF.

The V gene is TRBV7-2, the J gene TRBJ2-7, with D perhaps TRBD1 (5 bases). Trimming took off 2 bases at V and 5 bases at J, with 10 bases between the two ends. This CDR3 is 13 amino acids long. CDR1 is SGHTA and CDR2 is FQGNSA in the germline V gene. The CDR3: CASSLSRGDEQYF. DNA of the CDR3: TGTGCCAGCAGCTTAAGTAGGGGCGACGAGCAGTACTTC.

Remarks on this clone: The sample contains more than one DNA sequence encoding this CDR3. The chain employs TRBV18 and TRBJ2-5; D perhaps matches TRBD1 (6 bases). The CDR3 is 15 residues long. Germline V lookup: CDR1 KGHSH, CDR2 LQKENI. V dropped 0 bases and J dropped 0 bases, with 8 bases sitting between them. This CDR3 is CASSPPGQYQETQYF. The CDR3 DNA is TGTGCCAGCTCACCACCCGGACAGTACCAAGAGACCCAGTACTTC.

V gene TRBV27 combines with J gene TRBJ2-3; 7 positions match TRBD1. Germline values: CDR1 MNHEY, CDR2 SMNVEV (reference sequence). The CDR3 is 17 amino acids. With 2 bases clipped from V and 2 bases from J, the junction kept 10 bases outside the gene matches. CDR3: CASSLETGQRLTDTQYF. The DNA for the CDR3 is TGTGCCAGCAGTTTAGAGACGGGACAGCGACTCACAGATACGCAGTATTTT.

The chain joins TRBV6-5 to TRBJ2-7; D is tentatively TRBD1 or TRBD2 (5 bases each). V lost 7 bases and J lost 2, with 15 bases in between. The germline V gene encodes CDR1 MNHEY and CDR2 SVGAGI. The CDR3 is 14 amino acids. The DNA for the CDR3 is TGTGCCAGCAAACCCGGGACGGGGACCTACGAGCAGTACTTC. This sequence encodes CASKPGTGTYEQYF.

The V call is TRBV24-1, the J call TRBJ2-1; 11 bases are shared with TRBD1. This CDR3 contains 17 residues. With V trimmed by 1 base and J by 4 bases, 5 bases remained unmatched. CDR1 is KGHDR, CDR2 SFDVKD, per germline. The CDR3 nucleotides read TGTGCCACCAGTGATTTTCAGGGACAGGGGGTATACAATGAGCAGTTCTTC. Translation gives CATSDFQGQGVYNEQFF.

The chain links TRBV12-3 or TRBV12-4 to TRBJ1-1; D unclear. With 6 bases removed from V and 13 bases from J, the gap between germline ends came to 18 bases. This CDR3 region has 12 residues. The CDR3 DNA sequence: TGTGCCAGCAGCCCTGGAAAATACCGGGGTTTCTTT. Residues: CASSPGKYRGFF.

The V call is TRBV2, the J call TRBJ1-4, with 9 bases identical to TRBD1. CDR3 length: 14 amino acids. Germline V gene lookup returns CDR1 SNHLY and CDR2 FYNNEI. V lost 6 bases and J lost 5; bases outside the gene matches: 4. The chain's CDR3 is CASRGQGSNEKLFF. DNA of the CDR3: TGTGCCAGCAGGGGACAGGGCTCGAATGAAAAACTGTTTTTT. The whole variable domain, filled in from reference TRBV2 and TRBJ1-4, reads EPEVTQTPSHQVTQMGQEVILRCVPISNHLYFYWYRQILGQKVEFLVSFYNNEISEKSEIFDDQFSVERPDGSNFTLKIRSTKLEDSAMYFCASRGQGSNEKLFFGSGTQLSVL.

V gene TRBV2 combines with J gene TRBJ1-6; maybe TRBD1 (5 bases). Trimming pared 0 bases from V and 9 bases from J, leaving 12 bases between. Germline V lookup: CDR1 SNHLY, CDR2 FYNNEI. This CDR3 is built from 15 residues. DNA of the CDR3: TGTGCCAGCAGTGAAGCGGGGACGACAGTTTCACCCCTCCACTTT. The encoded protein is CASSEAGTTVSPLHF.

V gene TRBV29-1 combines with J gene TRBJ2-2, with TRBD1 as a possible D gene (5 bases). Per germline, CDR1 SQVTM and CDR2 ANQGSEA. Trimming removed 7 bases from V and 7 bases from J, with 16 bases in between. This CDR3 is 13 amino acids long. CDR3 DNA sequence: TGCAGCGCCGATGGGGCTAAGGGCGGGGAGCTGTTTTTT. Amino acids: CSADGAKGGELFF.

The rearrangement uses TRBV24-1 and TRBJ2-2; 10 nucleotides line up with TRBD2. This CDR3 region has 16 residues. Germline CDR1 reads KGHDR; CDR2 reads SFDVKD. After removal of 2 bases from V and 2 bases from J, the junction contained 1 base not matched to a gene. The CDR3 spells CATSDWTSGNTGELFF. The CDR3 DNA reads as TGTGCCACCAGTGATTGGACTAGCGGCAACACCGGGGAGCTGTTTTTT.